Sequencing of this T cell receptor (beta chain) was carried out in a study of T-cell reconstitution after alpha-beta-depleted transplantation in children. This CDR3 region has 13 residues. With 9 bases removed from V and 2 bases from J, the gap between germline ends came to 13 bases. The germline gives CDR1 MNHEY, CDR2 SMNVEV (reference sequence). This clonotype was counted between two and nine times. Unique molecular identifiers were built into the TCRbeta library. MiXCR, run by TCRdb on the PCR reads, gives a single entry per CDR3 protein. The sample comprises about 400,000 distinct CDR3 sequences, about a fifth of which are singletons, and about 3.8% rests with the top ten.

The rearrangement links TRBV27 to TRBJ2-5; D gene unclear. The TCR sequence derives from a human donor who donated a stem cell graft to a child with acute myeloid leukemia. The sequences come from PBMCs from the stem cell graft donor, collected from the stem cell graft. This chain's CDR3 is CARGGRMQETQYF. In DNA form, the CDR3 reads TGTGCCAGGGGCGGACGGATGCAAGAGACCCAGTACTTC.